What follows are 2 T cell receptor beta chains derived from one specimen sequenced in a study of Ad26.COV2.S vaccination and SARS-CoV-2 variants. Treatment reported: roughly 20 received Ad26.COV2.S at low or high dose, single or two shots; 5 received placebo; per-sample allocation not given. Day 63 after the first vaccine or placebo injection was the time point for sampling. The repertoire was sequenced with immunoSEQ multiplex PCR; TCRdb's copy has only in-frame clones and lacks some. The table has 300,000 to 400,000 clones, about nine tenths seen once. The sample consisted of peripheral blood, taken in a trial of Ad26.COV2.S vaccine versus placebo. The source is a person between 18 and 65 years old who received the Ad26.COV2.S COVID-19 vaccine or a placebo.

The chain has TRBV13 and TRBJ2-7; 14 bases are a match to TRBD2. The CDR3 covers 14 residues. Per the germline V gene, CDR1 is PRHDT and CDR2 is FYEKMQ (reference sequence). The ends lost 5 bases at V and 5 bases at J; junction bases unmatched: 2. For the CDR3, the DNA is TGTGCCAGCAGCGGGACTAGCGGGGGCAACGAGCAGTACTTC. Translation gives CASSGTSGGNEQYF.

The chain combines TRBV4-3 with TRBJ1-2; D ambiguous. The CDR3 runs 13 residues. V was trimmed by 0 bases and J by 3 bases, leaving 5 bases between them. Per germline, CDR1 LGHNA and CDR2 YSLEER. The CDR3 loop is CASSQDRDYGYTF. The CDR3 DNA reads TGCGCCAGCAGCCAAGACCGAGACTATGGCTACACCTTC.